These 32 T cell receptor beta chains share one sample of origin, sequenced in a study of OX40 agonist ivuxolimab in advanced cancers. Sequencing used immunoSEQ multiplex PCR; TCRdb keeps in-frame clones, though not all of them. This table holds fewer than 60,000 clones, about 81% found once. The source was CD4+ or CD8+ T cells sorted from blood, collected in a trial of the OX40 agonist ivuxolimab. Receptors originate from an adult with an advanced solid tumor such as melanoma, head and neck, liver or kidney cancer.

This chain connects TRBV15 to TRBJ1-1, with 8 positions matching TRBD1. V was pared by 8 bases and J by 1 base, with 3 bases of the junction left unmatched. Germline V CDR1 and CDR2: LNHNV, YYDKDF (reference sequence). This CDR3 is 13 amino acids long. CDR3 bases: TGTGCCACCGGACAGGGCTGGAACACTGAAGCTTTCTTT. Residues: CATGQGWNTEAFF.

In its sample, this clone was seen once. J is TRBJ2-1 and V is TRBV6-5, with D possibly TRBD2 on 6 matching bases. V lost 7 bases, J lost 9 bases, and 10 bases lay in between. CDR1 MNHEY and CDR2 SVGAGI come from the germline V gene. The CDR3 length is 11 residues. The CDR3 spells CASTRRGEQFF. CDR3 sequence (DNA): TGTGCCAGCACAAGGCGGGGTGAGCAGTTCTTC.

CDR3 region: CASSLGVSGGLWYEQYF. The CDR3 coding sequence is TGTGCCAGCAGCTTAGGGGTGTCGGGGGGGCTTTGGTACGAGCAGTACTTC. The genes are TRBV7-2 and TRBJ2-7, with 8 bases that match TRBD2. In germline, CDR1 is SGHTA, CDR2 FQGNSA. The V segment lost 1 base and the J segment 4 bases; nucleotides outside the gene matches: 12. The CDR3 runs to 17 residues.

The chain recombines TRBV10-2 with TRBJ2-2; D remains unclear. Germline V CDR1 and CDR2: WSHSY, SAAADI. The CDR3 spans 14 residues. V lost 5 bases and J lost 0, with 7 bases in between. CDR3 in amino acids: CASSFNANTGELFF. The CDR3 DNA sequence: TGCGCCAGCAGTTTTAACGCGAACACCGGGGAGCTGTTTTTT.

The V and J genes are TRBV6-1 and TRBJ1-4; D may be TRBD1 (5 bases). This CDR3 region has 14 residues. Germline V gene data show CDR1 as MNHNS and CDR2 as SASEGT. V was shortened by 5 bases and J by 8 bases, with 15 bases between the two germline ends. CDR3 sequence reads: CASSRGTIAEKLFF. The DNA of the CDR3 is TGTGCCAGCAGTCGCGGGACGATCGCGGAAAAACTGTTTTTT.

The rearrangement links TRBV11-3 to TRBJ2-3; D is undetermined. This CDR3 region has 14 residues. The V gene's germline CDR1 is SGHNT and CDR2 YENEEA. V was clipped by 5 bases and J by 1 base, with 10 bases between them. This chain's CDR3 is CASSTGRGTDTQYF. DNA of the CDR3: TGTGCCAGCAGCACTGGACGGGGCACAGATACGCAGTATTTT. Supplemented by reference TRBV11-3 and TRBJ2-3, the full variable domain reads EAGVVQSPRYKIIEKKQPVAFWCNPISGHNTLYWYLQNLGQGPELLIRYENEEAVDDSQLPKDRFSAERLKGVDSTLKIQPAELGDSAVYLCASSTGRGTDTQYFGPGTRLTVL.

The chain uses TRBV6-1 and TRBJ2-7, with D possibly matching TRBD2 (7 bases). The V gene lost 7 bases and the J gene lost 2 bases, with 18 bases spanning the gap. The CDR3 is 15 amino acids. Germline V gene lookup returns CDR1 MNHNS and CDR2 SASEGT. The CDR3 bases are TGTGCCAGCAAAGGGGGGGCACGAAGCCCCTACGAGCAGTACTTC. Its protein is CASKGGARSPYEQYF.

The chain recombines TRBV6-1 with TRBJ2-5; 8 nucleotides align to TRBD2. Germline assignment: CDR1 MNHNS and CDR2 SASEGT. V shed 2 bases, J shed 1 base, and the junction held 3 bases outside the gene matches. The CDR3 sequence is 15 residues long. CDR3 coding DNA: TGTGCCAGCAGTGAACAAGCGGGGGCCCAAGAGACCCAGTACTTC. Translating gives CASSEQAGAQETQYF.

The genes are TRBV7-8 and TRBJ2-7; D is uncertain. The V end lost 1 base, the J end lost 5 bases, and 3 bases lay between the germline ends. CDR1 and CDR2 (germline): SGHVS, FQNEAQ. CDR3 size: 11 residues. Here the CDR3 DNA reads TGTGCCAGCAGCTTAGTAAACGAGCAGTACTTC. Its translation: CASSLVNEQYF.

The V call is TRBV7-2, the J call TRBJ2-3, with 11 bases identical to TRBD2. V trimming: 1 base; J trimming: 6 bases; junction bases outside the gene matches: 3. This CDR3 is built from 15 residues. Germline V CDR1 and CDR2: SGHTA, FQGNSA. The CDR3 is CASSLVAGGQDTQYF. The DNA of the CDR3 is TGTGCCAGCAGCTTAGTAGCGGGGGGGCAGGATACGCAGTATTTT.

The gene calls are TRBV2 and TRBJ1-1, with unresolved D. V gave up 4 bases and J gave up 1 base, with 7 bases separating them. This CDR3 comprises 13 residues. CDR1 and CDR2 (germline): SNHLY, FYNNEI. CDR3 DNA sequence: TGTGCCAGCAGTGGGTCTCAGAACACTGAAGCTTTCTTT. Encoded protein: CASSGSQNTEAFF.

V usage is TRBV7-9 and J usage is TRBJ2-1; tentatively, D is TRBD1 (6 bases). The CDR3 sequence is 15 residues long. V was shortened by 5 bases and J by 4 bases, with 15 bases between the two germline ends. Germline V CDR1 and CDR2: SEHNR, FQNEAQ (reference sequence). The CDR3 region is CASSARVGAYNEQFF. Here the CDR3 DNA reads TGTGCCAGCAGCGCTCGGGTGGGGGCTTACAATGAGCAGTTCTTC.

This clone showed up just a few times. The chain is built from TRBV19 and TRBJ2-1; 8 bases map to TRBD2. Looked up from germline, CDR1 is LNHDA and CDR2 is SQIVND (reference sequence). V trimming: 6 bases; J trimming: 0 bases; junction bases outside the gene matches: 10. The CDR3 loop spans 17 amino acids. The CDR3 is CASSDWKRGSSYNEQFF. The CDR3 DNA follows: TGTGCCAGTAGCGACTGGAAGCGGGGGAGCTCCTACAATGAGCAGTTCTTC. Complete variable domain (other parts from reference TRBV19 and TRBJ2-1): DGGITQSPKYLFRKEGQNVTLSCEQNLNHDAMYWYRQDPGQGLRLIYYSQIVNDFQKGDIAEGYSVSREKKESFPLTVTSAQKNPTAFYLCASSDWKRGSSYNEQFFGPGTRLTVL.

CDR3 amino acids: CASSREPVSYEQYF. The DNA of the CDR3 is TGTGCCAGCAGTCGTGAACCAGTCTCCTACGAGCAGTACTTC. This chain joins TRBV6-5 and TRBJ2-7; D not certain. Germline lookup yields CDR1 MNHEY and CDR2 SVGAGI. The CDR3 has 14 amino acids. Trimming took off 5 bases at V and 0 bases at J, with 11 bases between the two ends.

V gene TRBV7-2 combines with J gene TRBJ2-3, with 7 bases identical to TRBD2. The V gene's germline CDR1 is SGHTA and CDR2 FQGNSA. V lost 5 bases to trimming and J lost 4 bases; unmatched junction nucleotides: 6. This CDR3 comprises 14 residues. As DNA, the CDR3 is TGTGCCAGCAGCATATCTAGCGGCTCAGATACGCAGTATTTT. Translated, it gives CASSISSGSDTQYF.

The chain joins TRBV7-6 to TRBJ1-5, with D possibly TRBD1 on 5 matching bases. The germline V gene encodes CDR1 SGHVS and CDR2 FNYEAQ. This CDR3 has 15 amino acids. The V end was cut by 3 bases, the J end by 4 bases, with 13 bases between. CDR3 DNA sequence: TGTGCCAGCAGCTTTTCGGCAGGGCAGAATCAGCCCCAGCATTTT. Translated, it gives CASSFSAGQNQPQHF. Drawing the rest from reference TRBV7-6 and TRBJ1-5, the complete variable domain is GAGVSQSPRYKVTKRGQDVALRCDPISGHVSLYWYRQALGQGPEFLTYFNYEAQQDKSGLPNDRFSAERPEGSISTLTIQRTEQRDSAMYRCASSFSAGQNQPQHFGDGTRLSIL.

The chain has TRBV19 and TRBJ1-1, with a tentative D call TRBD1 (5 bases). The germline gives CDR1 LNHDA, CDR2 SQIVND (reference sequence). The V and J ends lost 2 bases and 6 bases respectively, with 13 bases between them. The CDR3 runs 14 residues. The CDR3 bases are TGTGCCAGTAGTATAAGGAGGGACCGGGCTGAAGCTTTCTTT. It specifies CASSIRRDRAEAFF.

This clone came up a few times. This rearrangement joins TRBV28 to TRBJ2-3; 8 nucleotides align to TRBD1. This CDR3 region has 16 residues. Germline V gene sequence: CDR1 MDHEN, CDR2 SYDVKM. With V trimmed by 5 bases and J by 3 bases, 10 bases remained unmatched. CDR3 protein: CASSHRTGQRTDTQYF. CDR3 DNA sequence: TGTGCCAGCAGTCATCGGACAGGGCAAAGAACAGATACGCAGTATTTT. The full variable domain, completed using reference TRBV28 and TRBJ2-3, is DVKVTQSSRYLVKRTGEKVFLECVQDMDHENMFWYRQDPGLGLRLIYFSYDVKMKEKGDIPEGYSVSREKKERFSLILESASTNQTSMYLCASSHRTGQRTDTQYFGPGTRLTVL.

J is TRBJ2-3 and V is TRBV11-2; possibly TRBD2 for D (6 bases). Trimming removed 1 base at V and 2 bases at J, with 10 bases between. CDR1 is SGHAT and CDR2 is FQNNGV in the germline V gene. The CDR3 consists of 15 residues. The CDR3 spells CASSLVGTYTDTQYF. CDR3 DNA sequence: TGTGCCAGCAGCTTAGTAGGGACTTACACAGATACGCAGTATTTT.

This clone was picked up one time. The V gene is TRBV7-2, the J gene TRBJ2-3, with 14 bases that match TRBD2. Trimming removed 0 bases from V and 0 bases from J; junction bases left unmatched: 2. There are 18 residues in the CDR3. Germline V gene data show CDR1 as SGHTA and CDR2 as FQGNSA. The CDR3 DNA is TGTGCCAGCAGCTTAGCTGGACTAGCGGGGGGCAGCACAGATACGCAGTATTTT. It encodes CASSLAGLAGGSTDTQYF.

V usage is TRBV16 and J usage is TRBJ1-2; TRBD1 matches at 8 bases. The germline V gene encodes CDR1 KGHSY and CDR2 FQNENV. The V segment lost 0 bases and the J segment 4 bases; nucleotides outside the gene matches: 7. The CDR3 spans 16 residues. Here the CDR3 reads CASSQSGTGGGYGYTF. The CDR3 DNA is TGTGCCAGCAGCCAATCGGGAACAGGGGGTGGCTATGGCTACACCTTC.

V and J are TRBV10-3 and TRBJ1-3; D is unclear. Trimming removed 6 bases at V and 4 bases at J, with 16 bases between. This CDR3 comprises 15 residues. Germline CDR1 ENHRY, CDR2 SYGVKD. The CDR3 sequence: CAIRKTLSPGNTIYF. The CDR3 bases are TGTGCCATCAGGAAGACATTATCTCCGGGAAACACCATATATTTT.

The rearrangement links TRBV6-1 to TRBJ1-2; D gene unclear. The CDR3 runs to 14 residues. V was cut by 3 bases and J by 4 bases, with 12 bases left in between. The germline V gene encodes CDR1 MNHNS and CDR2 SASEGT. Here the CDR3 DNA reads TGTGCCAGCAGTGACTCCTTATCATCCTATGGCTACACCTTC. Encoded protein: CASSDSLSSYGYTF.

This chain joins TRBV27 and TRBJ2-3; 8 bases align to TRBD2. The germline V gene encodes CDR1 MNHEY and CDR2 SMNVEV (reference sequence). J gave up 6 bases and V 6 bases, and 5 bases lay outside the gene matches. The CDR3 sequence is 13 residues long. The CDR3 protein is CASRSGGTDTQYF. CDR3 DNA: TGTGCCAGCAGGTCGGGGGGGACGGATACGCAGTATTTT.

This clone was counted a few times. The rearrangement joins TRBV18 to TRBJ1-5, with D uncertain. V was clipped by 1 base and J by 0 bases, with 4 bases between them. The CDR3 has 14 amino acids. In germline, CDR1 is KGHSH, CDR2 LQKENI. CDR3 sequence: CASSPLNSNQPQHF. As DNA, the CDR3 is TGTGCCAGCTCACCACTCAATAGCAATCAGCCCCAGCATTTT.

The chain couples TRBV6-5 to TRBJ1-4, with 7 nucleotides matching TRBD1. The CDR3 runs to 15 residues. The V segment lost 8 bases and the J segment 8 bases; nucleotides outside the gene matches: 14. Per the germline V gene, CDR1 is MNHEY and CDR2 is SVGAGI. CDR3 region: CASRTGRQGGEKLFF. CDR3 nucleotides: TGTGCCAGCCGAACGGGGCGGCAGGGGGGCGAAAAACTGTTTTTT.

J is TRBJ2-5 and V is TRBV7-8; perhaps TRBD2 as D (6 bases). Germline CDR1 and CDR2: SGHVS and FQNEAQ. The CDR3 consists of 17 residues. The germline V and J ends were trimmed by 7 bases and 4 bases, with 25 bases remaining between them. CDR3 amino acids: CASNRGRLAQIGETQYF. DNA for the CDR3: TGTGCCAGCAACCGAGGGAGGCTAGCCCAAATCGGAGAGACCCAGTACTTC.

Here the CDR3 DNA reads TGTGCCAGCAGCCAAGATAAAGGCTACACCTTC. This codes for CASSQDKGYTF. The J gene is TRBJ1-2, the V gene TRBV7-2; no clear D. V lost 5 bases and J lost 8, with 9 bases in between. Germline values: CDR1 SGHTA, CDR2 FQGNSA. The length of the CDR3 is 11 residues.

This clone was picked up one time. This chain uses TRBV18 with TRBJ2-3, with a tentative D call TRBD1 (7 bases). Germline V gives CDR1 KGHSH, CDR2 LQKENI. This CDR3 has 14 amino acids. Between the trimmed V and J ends, which lost 3 bases and 3 bases, there was a span of 10 bases. CDR3 in DNA: TGTGCCAGCTCACCGGCAGGGGGGACAGATACGCAGTATTTT. It specifies CASSPAGGTDTQYF.

This clone is medium-sized within its sample. CDR3 coding DNA: TGTGCCAGTAGCCCTTCGTCGGGTGGGGTAGAGACCCAGTACTTC. Its protein product is CASSPSSGGVETQYF. The chain joins TRBV19 to TRBJ2-5; D gene uncertain. The V end lost 6 bases, the J end lost 4 bases, and 18 bases lay between the germline ends. Germline-derived CDR1 and CDR2 are LNHDA and SQIVND (reference sequence). The CDR3 consists of 15 residues.

The sample holds a few counts of this clone. Here the CDR3 DNA reads TGTGCCAGCAGCTTGCGAGGGGGCGAAAGCAATCAGCCCCAGCATTTT. Translation: CASSLRGGESNQPQHF. This sequence joins TRBV5-5 and TRBJ1-5; 7 bases line up with TRBD1. J lost 1 base, V lost 1 base, and 5 bases had no gene match. Per the germline V gene, CDR1 is SGHKS and CDR2 is YYEKEE (reference sequence). CDR3 length equals 16 residues.

The chain has TRBV7-6 and TRBJ2-5; D not resolved. Germline CDR1 is SGHVS and CDR2 is FNYEAQ. This CDR3 region has 13 residues. Trimming took 3 bases from V and 2 from J, leaving 7 bases between them. The CDR3 DNA reads TGTGCCAGCAGCTTTGGTAATCAAGAGACCCAGTACTTC. Its protein product is CASSFGNQETQYF.